Each of the 8 T cell receptor beta chains below was sequenced from the same sample in a study of blood T cell repertoires in COVID-19. Sequencing used immunoSEQ multiplex PCR; TCRdb keeps in-frame clones, though not all of them. The sample lists around 380,000 clones; about 87% were seen once. The material sequenced was PBMCs or T cells enriched from blood (not recorded which). The receptor set was obtained from a man aged 25 to 40 who had recovered from COVID-19.

This chain joins TRBV27 and TRBJ2-3; TRBD2 aligns across 9 bases. J gave up 2 bases and V 3 bases, and 6 bases lay outside the gene matches. The CDR3 length is 16 residues. CDR1 MNHEY and CDR2 SMNVEV come from the germline V gene (reference sequence). The CDR3 protein is CASSLTVAGVTDTQYF. The DNA for the CDR3 is TGTGCCAGCAGTTTGACCGTAGCGGGGGTCACAGATACGCAGTATTTT.

The count of this clone is one. The chain recombines TRBV5-1 with TRBJ1-1; 10 bases match TRBD1. The germline V gene encodes CDR1 SGHRS and CDR2 YFSETQ. The V segment lost 5 bases and the J segment 4 bases; nucleotides outside the gene matches: 2. This CDR3 comprises 13 residues. CDR3 region: CASSGQGGTEAFF. The CDR3 DNA follows: TGCGCCAGCAGTGGACAGGGGGGCACTGAAGCTTTCTTT.

The CDR3: CASSEVYSGELFF. The CDR3 DNA follows: TGTGCCAGCAGTGAGGTTTACTCGGGGGAGCTGTTTTTT. This chain uses TRBV25-1 with TRBJ2-2; D is unclear. The germline V gene has CDR1 MGHDK and CDR2 SYGVNS. Trimming stripped 3 bases from V and 8 bases from J, with 10 bases between. CDR3 length equals 13 residues.

The chain links TRBV7-9 to TRBJ1-1; 10 bases are a match to TRBD1. CDR3 length: 14 amino acids. V trimming: 5 bases; J trimming: 5 bases; junction bases outside the gene matches: 5. The germline V gene has CDR1 SEHNR and CDR2 FQNEAQ (reference sequence). The CDR3 DNA reads TGTGCCAGCAGCGGGACAGGGGTCAAGACTGAAGCTTTCTTT. Its translation: CASSGTGVKTEAFF.

This chain joins TRBV6-5 and TRBJ2-1; 8 bases are shared with TRBD1. Germline V gene data show CDR1 as MNHEY and CDR2 as SVGAGI. CDR3 length: 16 amino acids. After removal of 2 bases from V and 5 bases from J, the junction contained 8 bases not matched to a gene. For the CDR3, the DNA is TGTGCCAGCAGTTACCTTTGGACAGGGAGAAACAATGAGCAGTTCTTC. It codes for CASSYLWTGRNNEQFF.

The V call is TRBV2, the J call TRBJ1-2; TRBD1 matches at 9 bases. The CDR3 runs to 18 residues. The germline CDR1 and CDR2 sequences are SNHLY and FYNNEI. Trimming cost V 6 bases and J 4 bases; bases outside gene matches: 18. DNA of the CDR3: TGTGCCAGCAGCCCGTATAGGGACAGGGCTGCTTTAGGCTATGGCTACACCTTC. Protein product: CASSPYRDRAALGYGYTF. The full variable domain, with the rest looked up from reference TRBV2 and TRBJ1-2, is EPEVTQTPSHQVTQMGQEVILRCVPISNHLYFYWYRQILGQKVEFLVSFYNNEISEKSEIFDDQFSVERPDGSNFTLKIRSTKLEDSAMYFCASSPYRDRAALGYGYTFGSGTRLTVV.

This chain links TRBV21-1 with TRBJ2-3; the table's D call of TRBD2 was not tested on the DNA. TRBV21-1 is a listed pseudogene. The CDR3 is 16 amino acids. This chain's CDR3 is CASSKSGGRGTDTQYF. CDR3 coding DNA: TGTGCCAGCAGCAAGAGCGGGGGGAGGGGCACAGATACGCAGTATTTT.

The V gene is TRBV5-1, the J gene TRBJ2-7; TRBD2 aligns across 12 bases. This CDR3 has 16 residues. J gave up 4 bases and V 5 bases, and 10 bases lay outside the gene matches. Germline V gives CDR1 SGHRS, CDR2 YFSETQ. The CDR3 spells CASSSAPGTSGYEQYF. CDR3 bases: TGCGCCAGCAGTTCAGCCCCCGGGACTAGCGGGTACGAGCAGTACTTC.